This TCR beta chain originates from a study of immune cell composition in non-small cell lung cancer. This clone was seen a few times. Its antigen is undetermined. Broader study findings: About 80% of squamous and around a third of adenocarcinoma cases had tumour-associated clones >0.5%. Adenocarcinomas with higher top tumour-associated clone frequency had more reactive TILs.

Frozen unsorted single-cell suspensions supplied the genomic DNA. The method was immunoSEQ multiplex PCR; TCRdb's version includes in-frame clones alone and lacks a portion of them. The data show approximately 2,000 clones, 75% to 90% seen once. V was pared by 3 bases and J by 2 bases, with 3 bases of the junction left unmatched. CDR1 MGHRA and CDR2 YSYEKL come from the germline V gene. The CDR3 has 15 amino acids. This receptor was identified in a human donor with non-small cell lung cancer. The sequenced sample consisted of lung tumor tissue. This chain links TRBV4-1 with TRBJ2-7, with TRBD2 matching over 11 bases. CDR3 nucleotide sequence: TGCGCCAGCAGCCAGTTAGCGGGGGGGACCTACGAGCAGTACTTC. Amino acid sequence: CASSQLAGGTYEQYF.